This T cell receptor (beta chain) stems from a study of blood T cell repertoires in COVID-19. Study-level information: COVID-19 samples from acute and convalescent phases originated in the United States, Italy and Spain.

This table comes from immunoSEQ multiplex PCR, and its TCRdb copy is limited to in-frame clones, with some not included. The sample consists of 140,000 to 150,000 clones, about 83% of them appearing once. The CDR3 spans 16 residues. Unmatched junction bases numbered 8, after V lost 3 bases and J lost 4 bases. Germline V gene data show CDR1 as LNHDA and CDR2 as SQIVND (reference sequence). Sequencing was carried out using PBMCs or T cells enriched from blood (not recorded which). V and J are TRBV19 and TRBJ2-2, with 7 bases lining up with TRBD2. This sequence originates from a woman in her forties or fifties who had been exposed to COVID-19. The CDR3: CASSIWAGGTTGELFF. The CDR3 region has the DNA TGTGCCAGTAGTATCTGGGCCGGGGGGACCACCGGGGAGCTGTTTTTT.